The 12 T cell receptor beta chains below all came from one sample that was sequenced in a study of blood T cell repertoires in COVID-19. Measured with immunoSEQ multiplex PCR; TCRdb has only the in-frame clones, and not every one. In the table there are around 130,000 clones, 82% of which are singletons. Sequencing was carried out using peripheral blood. The receptors were sampled from a human donor in a cohort sampled during active COVID-19.

This rearrangement joins TRBV29-1 to TRBJ1-1, with 9 bases identical to TRBD1. The V segment lost 5 bases and the J segment 5 bases; nucleotides outside the gene matches: 9. CDR3 length equals 14 residues. The V gene's germline CDR1 is SQVTM and CDR2 ANQGSEA. The CDR3 loop is CSVTGGGGSTEAFF. CDR3 in DNA: TGCAGCGTTACAGGGGGCGGGGGGTCAACTGAAGCTTTCTTT.

The chain is built from TRBV3-1 (or the pseudogene TRBV3-2) and TRBJ2-3; 7 bases are shared with TRBD2. V shed 2 bases and J 0 bases; nucleotides not matched to a gene: 2. CDR3 length equals 15 residues. Germline-derived CDR1 and CDR2 are LGHDT and YNNKEL (reference sequence). DNA of the CDR3: TGTGCCAGCAGCCAAACGGGGGGTAGCACAGATACGCAGTATTTT. Protein product: CASSQTGGSTDTQYF.

V usage is TRBV6-6 and J usage is TRBJ1-1, with 12 bases that match TRBD1. The CDR3 contains 15 residues. Germline values: CDR1 MNHNY, CDR2 SVGAGI (reference sequence). Trimming removed 6 bases from V and 8 bases from J; junction bases left unmatched: 10. DNA of the CDR3: TGTGCCAGCAGCCCAACCGGGACAGGGGGCCCCGAAGCTTTCTTT. Its protein is CASSPTGTGGPEAFF.

This rearrangement joins TRBV11-2 to TRBJ2-5, with a weak D call TRBD1 (6 bases). V was shortened by 0 bases and J by 4 bases, with 18 bases between the two germline ends. The CDR3 totals 17 residues. Per germline, CDR1 SGHAT and CDR2 FQNNGV. In nucleotides, the CDR3 is TGTGCCAGCAGCTTAGATAACAGGGTGCGCTTGAGAGAGACCCAGTACTTC. It translates to CASSLDNRVRLRETQYF.

CDR3 amino acids: CASSVSPIGASGANVLTF. The CDR3 coding sequence is TGTGCCAGCAGCGTCTCTCCCATAGGGGCATCTGGGGCCAACGTCCTGACTTTC. The V gene is TRBV9, the J gene TRBJ2-6; D possibly corresponds to TRBD1 (5 bases). V lost 2 bases to trimming and J lost 1 base, with 16 bases between them. Germline V gives CDR1 SGDLS, CDR2 YYNGEE. The CDR3 extends over 18 amino acids. The full variable domain, its missing parts supplied by reference TRBV9 and TRBJ2-6, is DSGVTQTPKHLITATGQRVTLRCSPRSGDLSVYWYQQSLDQGLQFLIQYYNGEERAKGNILERFSAQQFPDLHSELNLSSLELGDSALYFCASSVSPIGASGANVLTFGAGSRLTVL.

The gene calls are TRBV6-5 and TRBJ2-3; 7 nucleotides agree with TRBD2. The germline CDR1 and CDR2 sequences are MNHEY and SVGAGI. After removal of 0 bases from V and 0 bases from J, the junction contained 3 bases not matched to a gene. This CDR3 has 16 residues. The CDR3 DNA is TGTGCCAGCAGTTACTCGGGGACTATTAGCACAGATACGCAGTATTTT. It translates to CASSYSGTISTDTQYF.

J is TRBJ2-1 and V is TRBV28, with TRBD2 as a possible D gene (7 bases). V lost 6 bases and J 0 bases, leaving 21 bases between the germline ends. The length of the CDR3 is 18 residues. Germline V gene lookup returns CDR1 MDHEN and CDR2 SYDVKM. This CDR3 is CASSHMLGGGSSYNEQFF. CDR3 DNA sequence: TGTGCCAGCAGCCACATGTTGGGGGGGGGCAGCTCCTACAATGAGCAGTTCTTC.

V is TRBV24-1 and J is TRBJ2-2; 8 bases are shared with TRBD1. Germline CDR1 reads KGHDR; CDR2 reads SFDVKD. The CDR3 has 15 residues. The V gene end was trimmed by 5 bases and the J gene end by 5 bases; junction bases not matched to a gene: 6. CDR3 nucleotide sequence: TGTGCCACCAGTGCAGAAACAGGGGGGACCGGGGAGCTGTTTTTT. Its protein product is CATSAETGGTGELFF.

The rearrangement uses TRBV11-2 and TRBJ1-2, with 7 positions matching TRBD1. The germline V gene has CDR1 SGHAT and CDR2 FQNNGV. V lost 1 base and J lost 6; bases outside the gene matches: 2. The CDR3 sequence is 13 residues long. The chain's CDR3 is CASSLAGGHGYTF. The CDR3 DNA sequence: TGTGCCAGCAGCTTAGCAGGGGGGCATGGCTACACCTTC.

A remark on this clone: This CDR3 is also generated by other DNA sequences in the sample. This chain links TRBV11-1 with TRBJ2-5; TRBD2 might be the D (6 bases). The CDR3 loop spans 13 amino acids. Germline CDR1 and CDR2: SGHAT and FQDESV (reference sequence). The V end lost 4 bases, the J end lost 2 bases, and 8 bases lay between the germline ends. CDR3 sequence reads: CASSSGLQETQYF. CDR3 nucleotide sequence: TGTGCCAGCAGCTCGGGACTGCAAGAGACCCAGTACTTC.

The chain employs TRBV6-5 and TRBJ2-7, with 10 positions matching TRBD2. Germline CDR1 reads MNHEY; CDR2 reads SVGAGI. The CDR3 totals 14 residues. The junction had 5 bases not matched to a gene; V was cut back by 5 bases and J by 4 bases. CDR3 DNA: TGTGCCAGCAGTAGCGGGGGGGGCGGGTACGAGCAGTACTTC. This translates into CASSSGGGGYEQYF.

The chain has TRBV18 and TRBJ2-5, with D unclear. This CDR3 is built from 12 residues. Trimming took 3 bases from V and 5 from J, leaving 7 bases between them. CDR1 is KGHSH and CDR2 is LQKENI in the germline V gene. The CDR3 here is CASSPSRETQYF. CDR3 DNA: TGTGCCAGCTCACCCTCACGGGAGACCCAGTACTTC.